The sequence of this T cell receptor beta chain was determined in a study of blood T cell repertoires in COVID-19. Across the study: In each case, the material was cDNA or gDNA derived from T cells, B-cell-depleted T cells, or PBMCs.

The CDR3 totals 14 residues. The ends lost 7 bases at V and 6 bases at J; junction bases unmatched: 10. The V gene's germline CDR1 is MNHNY and CDR2 SVGAGI (reference sequence). Some clones are missing from TCRdb's copy, which holds only in-frame ones; the method was immunoSEQ multiplex PCR. The sample lists around 75,000 clones; about 89% were seen once. The receptor's source is a man in his 60s with acute or convalescent COVID-19. The rearrangement joins TRBV6-6 to TRBJ1-2; TRBD1 aligns across 8 bases. The material sequenced was peripheral blood. CDR3 sequence (DNA): TGTGCCAGCATCACCCAGGGGGCGTGGGATGGCTACACCTTC. This gives the protein CASITQGAWDGYTF.